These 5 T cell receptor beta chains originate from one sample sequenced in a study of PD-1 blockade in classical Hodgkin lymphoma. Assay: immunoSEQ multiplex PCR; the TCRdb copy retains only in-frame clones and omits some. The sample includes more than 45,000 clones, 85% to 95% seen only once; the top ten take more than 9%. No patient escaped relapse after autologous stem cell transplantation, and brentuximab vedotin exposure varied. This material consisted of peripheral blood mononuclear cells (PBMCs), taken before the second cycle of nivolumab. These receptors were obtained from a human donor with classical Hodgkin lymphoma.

In nucleotides, the CDR3 is TGTGCCTGGGCCTCCACTAGCACAGATACGCAGTATTTT. This encodes CAWASTSTDTQYF. This chain joins TRBV30 and TRBJ2-3; D is unresolved. V lost 5 bases, J lost 0 bases, and 9 bases lay in between. This CDR3 comprises 13 residues. Germline CDR1 GTSNPN, CDR2 SVGIG (reference sequence).

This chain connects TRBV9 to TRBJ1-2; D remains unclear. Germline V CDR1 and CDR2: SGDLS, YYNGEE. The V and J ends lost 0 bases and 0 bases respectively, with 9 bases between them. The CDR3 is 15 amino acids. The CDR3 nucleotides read TGTGCCAGCAGCGTAGTGGGCCAGGCTAACTATGGCTACACCTTC. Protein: CASSVVGQANYGYTF.

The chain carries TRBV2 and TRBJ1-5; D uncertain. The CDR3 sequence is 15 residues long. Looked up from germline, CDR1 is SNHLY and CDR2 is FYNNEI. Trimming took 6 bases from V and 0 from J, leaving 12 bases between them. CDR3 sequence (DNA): TGTGCCAGCAGGACGGGCACCTTTAGCAATCAGCCCCAGCATTTT. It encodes CASRTGTFSNQPQHF.

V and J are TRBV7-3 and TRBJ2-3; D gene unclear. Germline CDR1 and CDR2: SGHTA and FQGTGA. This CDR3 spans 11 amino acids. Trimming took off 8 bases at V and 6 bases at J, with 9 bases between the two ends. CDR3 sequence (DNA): TGTGCCAGCTCCCTTAGGGATACGCAGTATTTT. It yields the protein CASSLRDTQYF.

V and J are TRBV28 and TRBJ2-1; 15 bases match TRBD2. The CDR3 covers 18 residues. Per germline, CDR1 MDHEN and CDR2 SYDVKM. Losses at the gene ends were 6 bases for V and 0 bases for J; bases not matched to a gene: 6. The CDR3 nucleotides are TGTGCCAGCAGGGGACTAGCGGGAGGTTCTAGCTCCTACAATGAGCAGTTCTTC. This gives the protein CASRGLAGGSSSYNEQFF.